The 10 T cell receptor beta chains presented below share a single source sample, sequenced in a study of blood T cell repertoires in COVID-19. Sequenced by immunoSEQ multiplex PCR; TCRdb stores in-frame clones only, minus some. The sample has under 300,000 clones, 70% to 90% seen once. Sequences were obtained from peripheral blood. All receptors derive from a woman aged 70 to 79 with COVID-19, enrolled during active disease.

This rearrangement joins TRBV7-2 to TRBJ1-5, with D possibly TRBD1 on 5 matching bases. Trimming removed 5 bases from V and 12 bases from J, with 14 bases in between. This CDR3 is 12 amino acids long. Germline CDR1 is SGHTA and CDR2 is FQGNSA. The CDR3: CASSRPGGVQHF. CDR3 nucleotides: TGTGCCAGCAGCCGCCCGGGGGGGGTCCAGCATTTT.

V and J are TRBV28 and TRBJ2-7, with D perhaps TRBD1 (5 bases). The CDR3 has 14 amino acids. The germline V gene encodes CDR1 MDHEN and CDR2 SYDVKM. Trimming shortened V by 9 bases and J by 2 bases, and 17 bases separated the two germline ends. The CDR3 DNA follows: TGTGCCAGTCAGGGCCGGAAGCGCGCCTACGAGCAGTACTTC. Residues: CASQGRKRAYEQYF.

The chain joins TRBV5-1 to TRBJ1-5, with 8 positions matching TRBD1. The germline gives CDR1 SGHRS, CDR2 YFSETQ. CDR3 length: 14 residues. Unmatched junction bases numbered 4, after V lost 4 bases and J lost 4 bases. The CDR3 here is CASSPTGGNQPQHF. For the CDR3, the DNA is TGCGCCAGCAGCCCCACAGGGGGGAATCAGCCCCAGCATTTT.

The chain employs TRBV7-9 and TRBJ1-4; TRBD1 is a possible D gene (6 bases). Deletions cut 3 bases from V and 3 bases from J, with 11 bases between. The CDR3 has 15 amino acids. Germline-derived CDR1 and CDR2 are SEHNR and FQNEAQ (reference sequence). The CDR3 DNA sequence: TGTGCCAGCAGCTTCCAGGGGACGTCTAATGAAAAACTGTTTTTT. This encodes CASSFQGTSNEKLFF.

This clone appeared a single time. The rearrangement joins TRBV5-1 to TRBJ2-2; possible D gene TRBD1, 5 bases. The CDR3 is 14 amino acids. The germline V and J ends were trimmed by 2 bases and 6 bases, with 11 bases remaining between them. Germline values: CDR1 SGHRS, CDR2 YFSETQ. The CDR3 nucleotides are TGCGCCAGCAGCTTCGGAACAGGTTCCGGGGAGCTGTTTTTT. This encodes CASSFGTGSGELFF.

This chain connects TRBV30 to TRBJ2-7; possible D gene TRBD2, 6 bases. This CDR3 spans 14 amino acids. The V end lost 2 bases, the J end lost 2 bases, and 13 bases lay between the germline ends. Germline values: CDR1 GTSNPN, CDR2 SVGIG (reference sequence). The CDR3 DNA reads TGTGCCTGGAGTCGGGACTCGTCTCCCTACGAGCAGTACTTC. It specifies CAWSRDSSPYEQYF.

The chain joins TRBV29-1 to TRBJ2-7; perhaps TRBD1 as D (8 bases). The CDR3 length is 12 residues. Germline-derived CDR1 and CDR2 are SQVTM and ANQGSEA. V was trimmed by 6 bases and J by 6 bases, leaving 15 bases between them. The CDR3 region is CSVGQGGGEQYF. The DNA for the CDR3 is TGCAGCGTAGGACAGGGAGGGGGCGAGCAGTACTTC.

The chain is built from TRBV6-6 and TRBJ1-5; 9 bases agree with TRBD1. V was clipped by 4 bases and J by 3 bases; unmatched bases: 4. Looked up from germline, CDR1 is MNHNY and CDR2 is SVGAGI (reference sequence). This CDR3 contains 15 residues. CDR3 residues: CASSWTGEDNQPQHF. The CDR3 DNA reads TGTGCCAGCAGTTGGACAGGGGAGGACAATCAGCCCCAGCATTTT.

This chain joins TRBV5-1 and TRBJ1-1; no definite D call. The CDR3 spans 13 residues. The germline V gene has CDR1 SGHRS and CDR2 YFSETQ. Deletions cut 1 base from V and 1 base from J, with 5 bases between. The CDR3 loop reads CASSLTTNTEAFF. The CDR3 DNA follows: TGCGCCAGCAGCTTGACAACGAACACTGAAGCTTTCTTT.

This clone was counted once. V gene TRBV2 combines with J gene TRBJ2-5, with D perhaps TRBD2 (5 bases). This CDR3 is built from 15 residues. The V end lost 3 bases, the J end lost 0 bases, and 11 bases lay between the germline ends. The germline V gene encodes CDR1 SNHLY and CDR2 FYNNEI. As DNA, the CDR3 is TGTGCCAGCAGTGATCGCGGGCAGTACCAAGAGACCCAGTACTTC. It specifies CASSDRGQYQETQYF.